Below are 23 T cell receptor beta chains sequenced from a single sample in a study of T cells in Graves' hyperthyroidism and ophthalmopathy. Authors of the study amplified TCR beta CDR3 regions from RNA transcripts. Initially, a first-round RT-PCR of the TCR CDR3 employed the HTBI primer set. TCRdb itself ran the multiplex PCR reads through MiXCR, one entry per CDR3 protein. The data contain roughly 740,000 distinct CDR3 sequences, about 17% of them singletons. Sequenced input: blood. These receptors originate from a man younger than 35 with Graves' hyperthyroidism.

This CDR3 is CASTGTVHGELFF. For the CDR3, the DNA is TGTGCCAGTACAGGGACGGTCCACGGGGAGCTGTTTTTT. The chain couples TRBV19 to TRBJ2-2; either TRBD1 or TRBD2 may fit D (5 bases each). V shed 7 bases and J shed 7 bases, with 13 bases lying between them. Looked up from germline, CDR1 is LNHDA and CDR2 is SQIVND (reference sequence). This CDR3 region has 13 residues.

The chain recombines TRBV7-2 with TRBJ2-5; weak D call: TRBD1 (7 bases). Germline CDR1 and CDR2: SGHTA and FQGNSA. This CDR3 has 15 residues. The V end lost 5 bases, the J end lost 4 bases, and 17 bases lay between the germline ends. This chain's CDR3 is CASSRRQGGRETQYF. CDR3 nucleotides: TGTGCCAGCAGCCGCCGACAGGGAGGTAGAGAGACCCAGTACTTC.

This clonotype appeared many times. The J gene is TRBJ1-1, the V gene TRBV18; D is unclear. This CDR3 comprises 13 residues. Trimming took off 5 bases at V and 1 base at J, with 8 bases between the two ends. The germline V gene encodes CDR1 KGHSH and CDR2 LQKENI. The CDR3 sequence: CASSNEENTEAFF. The CDR3 DNA reads as TGTGCCAGCTCAAATGAGGAGAACACTGAAGCTTTCTTT.

CDR3 in amino acids: CASSEAMGGQETQYF. The CDR3 DNA reads TGTGCCAGCAGTGAAGCCATGGGGGGCCAAGAGACCCAGTACTTC. The chain has TRBV6-1 and TRBJ2-5, with D possibly matching TRBD2 (6 bases). The CDR3 contains 15 residues. The V end lost 0 bases, the J end lost 1 base, and 9 bases lay between the germline ends. Germline values: CDR1 MNHNS, CDR2 SASEGT.

The chain links TRBV11-2 to TRBJ2-1; 13 bases fit TRBD2. Trimming cost V 1 base and J 12 bases; bases outside gene matches: 15. CDR1 SGHAT and CDR2 FQNNGV come from the germline V gene. CDR3 length: 18 residues. The CDR3 DNA reads as TGTGCCAGCAGCTTAGGAGGACTAGCGGGAGTCATCAGGGGGCGGCAGTTCTTC. Translating it yields CASSLGGLAGVIRGRQFF.

In this sample, this clonotype turned up a few times. This sequence joins TRBV7-9 and TRBJ2-2; 7 nucleotides agree with TRBD1. The CDR3 consists of 15 residues. CDR1 is SEHNR, CDR2 FQNEAQ, per germline (reference sequence). With V trimmed by 2 bases and J by 3 bases, 3 bases remained unmatched. The chain's CDR3 is CASSLTGAYTGELFF. The CDR3, as DNA: TGTGCCAGCAGCTTAACAGGGGCCTACACCGGGGAGCTGTTTTTT.

In this sample, this clonotype turned up many times. The V call is TRBV2, the J call TRBJ1-1; D unclear. The CDR3 totals 14 residues. V was trimmed by 8 bases and J by 5 bases, leaving 18 bases between them. The germline V gene has CDR1 SNHLY and CDR2 FYNNEI. The CDR3 nucleotides are TGTGCCAGCTCAAGCCGAGGGAGTGGGACTGAAGCTTTCTTT. Translating it yields CASSSRGSGTEAFF.

The J gene is TRBJ2-7, the V gene TRBV5-1; D possibly corresponds to TRBD1 (6 bases). The germline V and J ends were trimmed by 1 base and 4 bases, with 12 bases remaining between them. This CDR3 spans 14 amino acids. Germline V CDR1 and CDR2: SGHRS, YFSETQ. The CDR3 spells CASSLKQGWYEQYF. CDR3 bases: TGCGCCAGCAGCTTGAAACAGGGTTGGTACGAGCAGTACTTC. Based on the CDR3 plus reference TRBV5-1 and TRBJ2-7, the full variable domain is KAGVTQTPRYLIKTRGQQVTLSCSPISGHRSVSWYQQTPGQGLQFLFEYFSETQRNKGNFPGRFSGRQFSNSRSEMNVSTLELGDSALYLCASSLKQGWYEQYFGPGTRLTVT.

Here the CDR3 reads CASSLRGLITDRSEAFF. Written as DNA, the CDR3 is TGTGCCAGCAGCCTCAGGGGGCTTATCACGGATCGGTCTGAAGCTTTCTTT. The J gene is TRBJ1-1, the V gene TRBV7-8, with 8 nucleotides matching TRBD1. The V and J ends lost 5 bases and 6 bases, in that order; junction bases with no gene match: 17. The CDR3 has 17 residues. Per the germline V gene, CDR1 is SGHVS and CDR2 is FQNEAQ.

This clonotype appeared many times. The chain uses TRBV24-1 and TRBJ2-5; TRBD2 aligns across 10 bases. Trimming removed 3 bases from V and 5 bases from J; junction bases left unmatched: 8. Germline CDR1 is KGHDR and CDR2 is SFDVKD. CDR3 length: 16 amino acids. As DNA, the CDR3 is TGTGCCACCAGTGATGCGCTAGCGGGAGTTGTGGAGACCCAGTACTTC. Protein sequence: CATSDALAGVVETQYF.

This clonotype was observed at least ten times. The chain combines TRBV6-6 with TRBJ2-1; no definite D call. V was shortened by 0 bases and J by 10 bases, with 10 bases between the two germline ends. The CDR3 extends over 13 amino acids. Germline V gene data show CDR1 as MNHNY and CDR2 as SVGAGI (reference sequence). CDR3 DNA sequence: TGTGCCAGCAGTTACTCGATTGGTAAGGAGCAGTTCTTC. Translation gives CASSYSIGKEQFF.

This clonotype was picked up many times. One junction end disagrees with the germline gene, perhaps due to a read error. The CDR3 coding sequence is TGTGCCAGCAGTTACGCTAGCGGGAGGGCCAAGTCCTACAATGGGCAGTTCTTC. It translates to CASSYASGRAKSYNGQFF. This sequence joins TRBV28 and TRBJ2-1; TRBD2 aligns across 12 bases. Germline V gene sequence: CDR1 MDHEN, CDR2 SYDVKM. This CDR3 is 18 amino acids long.

This clonotype was picked up one time. This chain joins TRBV5-4 and TRBJ1-2; 12 nucleotides agree with TRBD1. The CDR3 totals 17 residues. Trimming cost V 4 bases and J 2 bases; bases outside gene matches: 9. Per the germline V gene, CDR1 is SGHNT and CDR2 is YYREEE (reference sequence). CDR3: CASSQMGQGALNYGYTF. The CDR3 coding sequence is TGTGCCAGCAGCCAAATGGGACAGGGGGCTCTGAACTATGGCTACACCTTC.

This clonotype was counted ten times or more. The rearrangement links TRBV18 to TRBJ2-7; the match to TRBD1 covers 8 bases. The CDR3 covers 15 residues. The V and J ends lost 6 bases and 2 bases, in that order; junction bases with no gene match: 9. The germline gives CDR1 KGHSH, CDR2 LQKENI. CDR3: CASSPGQGRTYEQYF. CDR3 nucleotide sequence: TGTGCCAGCTCCCCTGGACAGGGACGTACCTACGAGCAGTACTTC.

For the CDR3, the DNA is TGTGCCTGGCGCCTGAATCGGAGATTGAGCTACACCTTC. Protein: CAWRLNRRLSYTF. V is TRBV30 and J is TRBJ1-2; D gene ambiguous. The CDR3 runs 13 residues. CDR1 and CDR2 (germline): GTSNPN, SVGIG (reference sequence). The ends were cut back, 5 bases at V and 9 bases at J, with 19 bases in the middle.

The chain joins TRBV11-2 to TRBJ2-6, with D uncertain. V was cut by 3 bases and J by 0 bases, with 9 bases left in between. The CDR3 extends over 16 amino acids. Germline lookup yields CDR1 SGHAT and CDR2 FQNNGV. This CDR3 is CASSLGSTSGANVLTF. As DNA, the CDR3 is TGTGCCAGCAGCTTGGGGTCGACCTCTGGGGCCAACGTCCTGACTTTC.

This clonotype has more than one count but fewer than ten. V usage is TRBV12-5 and J usage is TRBJ2-5, with no clear D. The CDR3 has 12 residues. Germline values: CDR1 LGHNT, CDR2 FRNRAP. V was clipped by 7 bases and J by 5 bases, with 11 bases between them. As DNA, the CDR3 is TGTGCTAGTGTCTACGAGGAGGAGACCCAGTACTTC. As protein: CASVYEEETQYF. Supplemented by reference TRBV12-5 and TRBJ2-5, the full variable domain reads DARVTQTPRHKVTEMGQEVTMRCQPILGHNTVFWYRQTMMQGLELLAYFRNRAPLDDSGMPKDRFSAEMPDATLATLKIQPSEPRDSAVYFCASVYEEETQYFGPGTRLLVL.

This clonotype appeared many times. The chain combines TRBV28 with TRBJ2-7; D remains ambiguous. CDR3 length: 13 residues. With 5 bases removed from V and 6 bases from J, the gap between germline ends came to 14 bases. CDR1 MDHEN and CDR2 SYDVKM come from the germline V gene. CDR3 protein: CASSISLALEQYF. CDR3 coding DNA: TGTGCCAGCAGTATCTCTCTGGCGCTCGAGCAGTACTTC.

V usage is TRBV20-1 and J usage is TRBJ2-3, with D perhaps TRBD1 or TRBD2 (5 bases each). The CDR3 is 16 residues long. Germline lookup yields CDR1 DFQATT and CDR2 SNEGSKA (reference sequence). Between the trimmed V and J ends, which lost 3 bases and 0 bases, there was a span of 16 bases. The chain's CDR3 is CSARDGARRSTDTQYF. The DNA for the CDR3 is TGCAGTGCTAGGGACGGGGCCAGGCGTAGCACAGATACGCAGTATTTT.

This clonotype was observed a few times. The rearrangement links TRBV4-1 to TRBJ2-7, with TRBD2 matching over 9 bases. This CDR3 spans 15 amino acids. V shed 1 base and J 2 bases; nucleotides not matched to a gene: 3. Germline V gene lookup returns CDR1 MGHRA and CDR2 YSYEKL. The CDR3 here is CASSQGASGAYEQYF. CDR3 sequence (DNA): TGCGCCAGCAGCCAAGGAGCTAGCGGGGCCTACGAGCAGTACTTC.

This clonotype was seen more than once but under ten times. The rearrangement joins TRBV20-1 to TRBJ2-7; D is ambiguous. CDR1 and CDR2 (germline): DFQATT, SNEGSKA (reference sequence). V was clipped by 1 base and J by 7 bases, with 14 bases between them. The CDR3 consists of 13 residues. The CDR3 coding sequence is TGCAGTGCTAGAGTCACGAGCTTACGGGAGCAGTACTTC. It yields the protein CSARVTSLREQYF.

This clonotype was recorded a few times. This chain connects TRBV11-2 to TRBJ2-7; TRBD2 aligns across 10 bases. V trimming: 2 bases; J trimming: 7 bases; junction bases outside the gene matches: 8. Germline assignment: CDR1 SGHAT and CDR2 FQNNGV. CDR3 length: 15 amino acids. This CDR3 is CASSLRLAGAGEQYF. The CDR3 nucleotides read TGTGCCAGCAGCTTAAGGCTAGCGGGAGCCGGGGAGCAGTACTTC.

This clonotype has a count of ten or more. V gene TRBV2 combines with J gene TRBJ1-5; possibly TRBD1 for D (5 bases). V lost 3 bases, J lost 5 bases, and 8 bases lay in between. Germline loops: CDR1 SNHLY, CDR2 FYNNEI. CDR3 length: 13 amino acids. CDR3 nucleotides: TGTGCCAGCAGTGAGTCAGGGTATCAGCCCCAGCATTTT. Amino acid sequence: CASSESGYQPQHF.